Sequencing of this T cell receptor (beta chain) was carried out in a study of T cells in Graves' hyperthyroidism and ophthalmopathy. The CDR3 regions of TCR beta were amplified from RNA transcripts. A first-round RT-PCR of the TCR CDR3 used the HTBI primer set. TCRdb re-derived calls from the multiplex PCR reads in MiXCR, one entry per CDR3 protein. The sample comprises roughly 700,000 distinct CDR3 sequences, approximately 40% of which are singletons, and around 30% rests with the top ten. The CDR3 has 15 residues. The junction had 4 bases not matched to a gene; V was cut back by 3 bases and J by 3 bases. Germline CDR1 and CDR2: MDHEN and SYDVKM.

The sequenced sample was blood. This TCR was sampled from a woman aged 40 to 50 with Graves' hyperthyroidism. This chain uses TRBV28 with TRBJ2-5, with 10 bases aligning to TRBD2. CDR3 in amino acids: CASSFAGTSEETQYF. The CDR3 bases are TGTGCCAGCAGTTTTGCCGGGACTAGCGAAGAGACCCAGTACTTC. The full variable domain, with the rest looked up from reference TRBV28 and TRBJ2-5, is DVKVTQSSRYLVKRTGEKVFLECVQDMDHENMFWYRQDPGLGLRLIYFSYDVKMKEKGDIPEGYSVSREKKERFSLILESASTNQTSMYLCASSFAGTSEETQYFGPGTRLLVL.